This is a list of T cell receptor beta chains from one sample in a study of T cells in Graves' hyperthyroidism and ophthalmopathy. Via MiXCR, TCRdb re-called the multiplex PCR reads, giving one row per CDR3 protein. This sample has a few hundred thousand distinct CDR3 sequences; around a fifth occur once, and the top ten carry under 55%. The sample was blood. These receptors originate from a woman aged 70-85 years with Graves' ophthalmopathy. The CDR3 runs from the conserved cysteine through the conserved F or W. D genes are given only for firm matches. Expanded clones are given a class, and other clones once, few, many or no size at all.

CDR3 protein	CDR3 DNA	clone size	J gene	D gene	V gene
CSARPAGSSSYGYTF	TGCAGTGCTAGACCTGCCGGGTCTTCAAGCTATGGCTACACCTTC	-	TRBJ1-2	-	TRBV20-1
CASRFLAGGWEQYF	TGTGCCAGCAGGTTTTTGGCGGGAGGGTGGGAGCAGTACTTC	many	TRBJ2-7	TRBD2	TRBV12-3/TRBV12-4
CASNTVLAGVGEQFF	TGTGCCAGCAACACAGTACTAGCGGGAGTGGGTGAGCAGTTCTTC	-	TRBJ2-1	TRBD2	TRBV6-2/TRBV6-3
CASSSGRRGTDIQYF	TGTGCCAGCAGCTCGGGGAGGCGGGGGACCGACATTCAGTACTTC	few	TRBJ2-4	TRBD2	TRBV3-1
CASSLYAGARGTGELFF	TGTGCCAGCAGCTTGTATGCGGGAGCCCGAGGCACCGGGGAGCTGTTTTTT	many	TRBJ2-2	TRBD2	TRBV7-2
CASSWDRGSNEQFF	TGTGCCAGCAGCTGGGACCGCGGTAGCAATGAGCAGTTCTTC	-	TRBJ2-1	-	TRBV11-1
CASSRHSRVQETQYF	TGTGCCAGCAGCCGCCATTCACGGGTACAAGAGACCCAGTACTTC	-	TRBJ2-5	-	TRBV7-9
CSASSLSGRSYEQYF	TGCAGTGCTAGTTCCCTTAGCGGGAGAAGCTACGAGCAGTACTTC	-	TRBJ2-7	TRBD2	TRBV20-1
CASSSLWRGYGYTF	TGTGCCAGCAGCTCCCTATGGCGTGGCTATGGCTACACCTTC	-	TRBJ1-2	-	TRBV7-9
CASSLSGTGGAGNYGYTF	TGTGCCAGCAGTCTTTCCGGGACAGGGGGCGCGGGGAACTATGGCTACACCTTC	-	TRBJ1-2	TRBD1	TRBV6-5
CASSTDSHQPQHF	TGCGCCAGCAGCACGGACAGTCATCAGCCCCAGCATTTT	-	TRBJ1-5	-	TRBV4-3
CASSPLPGQGSTEAFF	TGTGCCAGCTCACCCCTTCCGGGACAGGGTTCCACTGAAGCTTTCTTT	few	TRBJ1-1	TRBD1	TRBV18
CASSIRDIGNEQFF	TGTGCCAGTAGTATCCGGGATATCGGCAATGAGCAGTTCTTC	few	TRBJ2-1	-	TRBV19
CASSSLRSSYNEQFF	TGTGCCAGCAGTTCACTTCGGAGCTCCTACAATGAGCAGTTCTTC	many	TRBJ2-1	-	TRBV28
CAISADRGQPQHF	TGTGCCATCAGTGCGGACAGGGGACAGCCCCAGCATTTT	many	TRBJ1-5	TRBD1	TRBV10-3
CASSPQEETQYF	TGTGCCAGCTCACCTCAGGAAGAGACCCAGTACTTC	few	TRBJ2-5	-	TRBV18
CASSFGTSGSAMGYEQYF	TGCGCCAGCAGCTTCGGGACTAGCGGGAGTGCCATGGGCTACGAGCAGTACTTC	few	TRBJ2-7	TRBD2	TRBV5-1
CASSEQTGDTEAFF	TGTGCCAGCAGTGAACAGACAGGGGACACTGAAGCTTTCTTT	-	TRBJ1-1	TRBD1	TRBV25-1
CASGLATLHEQYF	TGTGCTAGTGGTTTGGCGACCCTACACGAGCAGTACTTC	-	TRBJ2-7	-	TRBV12-5
CASSFSGGYEQFF	TGTGCCAGCTCTTTCTCAGGGGGGTATGAGCAGTTCTTC	-	TRBJ2-1	-	TRBV18
CASGRGANVLTF	TGTGCCAGCGGTAGGGGGGCCAACGTCCTGACTTTC	-	TRBJ2-6	-	TRBV28
CSASHTSGRVSEYF	TGCAGTGCCTCACATACTAGCGGGAGGGTTTCGGAGTACTTC	-	TRBJ2-5	TRBD2	TRBV20-1
CASSPQGQGWETQYF	TGTGCCAGCAGCCCTCAGGGACAGGGGTGGGAGACCCAGTACTTC	few	TRBJ2-5	TRBD1	TRBV9
CASIGLSPDTQYF	TGTGCCAGTATCGGGCTAAGTCCAGATACGCAGTATTTT	-	TRBJ2-3	-	TRBV19
CASSQTKTYGYTF	TGTGCCAGCAGTCAGACAAAAACCTATGGCTACACCTTC	few	TRBJ1-2	-	TRBV6-1
CASSYSGVGETQYF	TGTGCCAGCAGTTACTCCGGGGTGGGGGAGACCCAGTACTTC	-	TRBJ2-5	-	TRBV6-6
CASSFGGGGDIQYF	TGTGCCAGCAGCTTTGGCGGAGGGGGAGACATTCAGTACTTC	few	TRBJ2-4	-	TRBV11-2
CASKYQETQYF	TGTGCCAGCAAGTACCAAGAGACCCAGTACTTC	many	TRBJ2-5	-	TRBV2